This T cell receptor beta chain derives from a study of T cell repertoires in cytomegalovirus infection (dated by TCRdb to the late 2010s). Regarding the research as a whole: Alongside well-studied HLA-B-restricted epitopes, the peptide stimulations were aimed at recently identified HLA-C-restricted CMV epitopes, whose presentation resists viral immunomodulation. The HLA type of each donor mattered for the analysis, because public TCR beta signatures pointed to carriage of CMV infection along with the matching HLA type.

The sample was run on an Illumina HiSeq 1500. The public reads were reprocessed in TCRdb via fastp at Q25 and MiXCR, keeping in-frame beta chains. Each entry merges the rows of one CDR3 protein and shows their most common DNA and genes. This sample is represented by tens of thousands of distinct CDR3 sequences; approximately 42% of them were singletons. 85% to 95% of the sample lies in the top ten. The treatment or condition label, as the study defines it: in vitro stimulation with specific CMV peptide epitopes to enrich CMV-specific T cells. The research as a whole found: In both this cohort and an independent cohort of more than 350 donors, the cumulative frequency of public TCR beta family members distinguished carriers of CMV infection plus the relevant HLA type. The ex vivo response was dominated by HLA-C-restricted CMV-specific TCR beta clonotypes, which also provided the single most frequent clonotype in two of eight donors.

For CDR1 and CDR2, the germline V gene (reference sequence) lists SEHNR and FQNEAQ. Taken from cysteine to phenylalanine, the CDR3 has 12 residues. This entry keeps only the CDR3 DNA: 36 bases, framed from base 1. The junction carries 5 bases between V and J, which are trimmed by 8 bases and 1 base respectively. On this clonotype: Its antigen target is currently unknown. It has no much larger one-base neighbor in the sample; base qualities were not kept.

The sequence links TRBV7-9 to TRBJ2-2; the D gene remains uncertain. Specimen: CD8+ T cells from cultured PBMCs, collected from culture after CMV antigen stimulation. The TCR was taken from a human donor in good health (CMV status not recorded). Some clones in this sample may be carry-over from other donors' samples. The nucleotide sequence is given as TGTGCCAGCGACCTGAACACCGGGGAGCTGTTTTTT. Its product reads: CASDLNTGELFF.